This TCR beta chain is drawn from a study of neurological immune-mediated disorders. Study-wide findings and caveats: The greatest TCR clonal expansion occurred in HTLV-1-associated myelopathy and the least in multiple sclerosis, which fell below healthy controls.

It was blood bank volunteers in Maryland, USA who made up the healthy controls. The cells used in sorted libraries, CD4+ or CD8+ T cells, numbered 1 million. The CDR3 spans 18 residues. The V end was cut by 7 bases, the J end by 1 base, with 23 bases between. Synthesis of cDNA was performed by 5'RACE using 10-nucleotide random UMIs. TCRdb analysed the 5' RACE reads with MiXCR anew, one entry per CDR3 protein. The sample carries tens of thousands of distinct CDR3 sequences, about 6% recorded once. This clonotype was counted at least ten times. Its antigen is still unknown. The material sequenced was CD4+ T cells from blood. V usage is TRBV12-3 or TRBV12-4 and J usage is TRBJ1-5, with a possible D match to TRBD1 (5 bases). The source is a woman in her 40s in good health. The CDR3 loop is CASTPGRAVIGSNQPQHF. In nucleotides, the CDR3 is TGTGCCAGCACCCCGGGCAGGGCAGTTATAGGGAGCAATCAGCCCCAGCATTTT.